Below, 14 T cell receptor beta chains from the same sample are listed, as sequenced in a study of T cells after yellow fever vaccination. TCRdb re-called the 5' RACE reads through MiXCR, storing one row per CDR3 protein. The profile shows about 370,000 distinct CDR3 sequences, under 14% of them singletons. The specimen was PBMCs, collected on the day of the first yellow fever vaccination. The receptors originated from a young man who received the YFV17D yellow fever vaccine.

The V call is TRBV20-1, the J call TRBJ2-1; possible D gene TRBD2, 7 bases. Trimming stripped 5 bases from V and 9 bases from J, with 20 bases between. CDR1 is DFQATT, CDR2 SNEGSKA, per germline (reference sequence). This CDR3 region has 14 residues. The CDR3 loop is CSASRRGGPFEQFF. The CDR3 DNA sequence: TGCAGTGCTTCAAGAAGGGGGGGGCCGTTTGAGCAGTTCTTC.

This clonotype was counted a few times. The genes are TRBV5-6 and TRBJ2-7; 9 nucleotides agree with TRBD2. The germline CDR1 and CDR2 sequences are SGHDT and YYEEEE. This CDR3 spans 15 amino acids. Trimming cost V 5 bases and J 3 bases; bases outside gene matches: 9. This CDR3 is CASREAGGGHYEQYF. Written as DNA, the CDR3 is TGTGCCAGCAGGGAAGCGGGGGGCGGGCACTACGAGCAGTACTTC.

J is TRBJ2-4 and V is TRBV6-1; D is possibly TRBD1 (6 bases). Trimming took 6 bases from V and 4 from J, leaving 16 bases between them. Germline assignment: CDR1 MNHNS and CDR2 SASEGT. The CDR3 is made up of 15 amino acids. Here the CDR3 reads CASSQTGQMKNIQYF. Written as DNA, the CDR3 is TGTGCCAGCAGCCAGACAGGACAGATGAAAAACATTCAGTACTTC.

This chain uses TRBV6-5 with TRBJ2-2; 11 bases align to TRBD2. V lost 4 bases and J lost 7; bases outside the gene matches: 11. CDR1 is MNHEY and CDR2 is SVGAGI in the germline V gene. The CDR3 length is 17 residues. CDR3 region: CASSSYLAGGTIGELFF. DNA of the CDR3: TGTGCCAGCAGTTCCTATCTAGCGGGGGGAACCATCGGGGAGCTGTTTTTT.

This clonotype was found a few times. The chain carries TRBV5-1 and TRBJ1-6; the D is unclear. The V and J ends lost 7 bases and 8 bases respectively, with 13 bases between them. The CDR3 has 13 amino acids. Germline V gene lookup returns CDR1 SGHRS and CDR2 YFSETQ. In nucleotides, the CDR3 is TGCGCCAGCCGTACGACGGAGGATTCACCCCTCCACTTT. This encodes CASRTTEDSPLHF.

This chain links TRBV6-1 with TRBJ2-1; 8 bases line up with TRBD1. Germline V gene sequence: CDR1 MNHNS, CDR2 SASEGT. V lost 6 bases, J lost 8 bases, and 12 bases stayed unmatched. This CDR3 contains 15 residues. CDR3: CASRPGQGGSHEQFF. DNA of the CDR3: TGTGCCAGCAGACCCGGACAGGGTGGCTCCCATGAGCAGTTCTTC.

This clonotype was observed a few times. The CDR3 is CASSLGSGVSPLHF. CDR3 DNA sequence: TGTGCCAGCAGTTTAGGGTCAGGGGTATCACCCCTCCACTTT. This sequence joins TRBV27 and TRBJ1-6; possibly TRBD1 for D (6 bases). The CDR3 runs 14 residues. Germline-derived CDR1 and CDR2 are MNHEY and SMNVEV (reference sequence). The V and J ends lost 2 bases and 10 bases respectively, with 12 bases between them.

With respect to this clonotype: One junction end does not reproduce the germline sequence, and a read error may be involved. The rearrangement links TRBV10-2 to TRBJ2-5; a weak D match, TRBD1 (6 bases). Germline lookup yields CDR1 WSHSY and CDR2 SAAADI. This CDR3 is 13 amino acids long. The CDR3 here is CASSDHSETGFVF. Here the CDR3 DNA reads TGCGCCAGCAGTGACCACTCCGAGACAGGCTTCGTCTTC.

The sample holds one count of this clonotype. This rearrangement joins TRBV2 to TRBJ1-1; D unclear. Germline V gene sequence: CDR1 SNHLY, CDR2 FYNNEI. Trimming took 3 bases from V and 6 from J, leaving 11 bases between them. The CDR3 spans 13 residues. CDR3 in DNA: TGTGCCAGCAGTGAGGGGTCGAGGGCTGAAGCTTTCTTT. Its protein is CASSEGSRAEAFF.

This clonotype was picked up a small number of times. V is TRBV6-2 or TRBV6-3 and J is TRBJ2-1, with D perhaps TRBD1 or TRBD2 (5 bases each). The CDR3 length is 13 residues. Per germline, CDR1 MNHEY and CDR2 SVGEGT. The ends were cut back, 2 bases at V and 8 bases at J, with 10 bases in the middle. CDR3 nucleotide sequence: TGTGCCAGCAGTTACCTGGGGGTTGATGAGCAGTTCTTC. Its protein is CASSYLGVDEQFF.

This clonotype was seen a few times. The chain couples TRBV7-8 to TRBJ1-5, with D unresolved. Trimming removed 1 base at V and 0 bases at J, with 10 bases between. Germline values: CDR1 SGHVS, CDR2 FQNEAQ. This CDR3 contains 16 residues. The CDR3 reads CASSLDSSYSNQPQHF. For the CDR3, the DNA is TGTGCCAGCAGCTTAGACAGCAGTTATAGCAATCAGCCCCAGCATTTT.

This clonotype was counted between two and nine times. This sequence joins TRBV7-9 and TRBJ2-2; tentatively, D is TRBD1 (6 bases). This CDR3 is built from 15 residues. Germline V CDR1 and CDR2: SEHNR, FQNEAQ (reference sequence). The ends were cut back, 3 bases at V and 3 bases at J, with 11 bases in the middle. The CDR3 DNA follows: TGTGCCAGCAGCTTCAACAGGGTGGACACCGGGGAGCTGTTTTTT. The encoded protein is CASSFNRVDTGELFF.

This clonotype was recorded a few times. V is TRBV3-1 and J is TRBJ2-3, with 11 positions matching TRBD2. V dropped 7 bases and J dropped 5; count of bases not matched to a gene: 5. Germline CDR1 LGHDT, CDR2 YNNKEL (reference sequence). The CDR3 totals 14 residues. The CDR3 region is CASTLGLAEDTQYF. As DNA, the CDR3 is TGTGCCAGCACCCTGGGACTAGCGGAAGATACGCAGTATTTT.

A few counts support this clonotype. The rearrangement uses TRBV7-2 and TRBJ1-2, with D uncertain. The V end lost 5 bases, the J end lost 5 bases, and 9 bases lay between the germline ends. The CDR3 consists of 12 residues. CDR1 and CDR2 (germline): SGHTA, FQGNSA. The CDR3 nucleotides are TGTGCCAGCAGCCGCGGGTTATATGGCTACACCTTC. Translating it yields CASSRGLYGYTF.